This T cell receptor (beta chain) was sequenced for a study of blood T cells in healthy people across ages. Study conclusions and caveats: Donor CMV status was unknown, possibly confounding expanded clonotype changes. Unsorted PBMCs blocked a conclusive comparison of naive and antigen-experienced cells.

Peripheral blood from each donor was collected in a volume of about 9.9 milliliters. Alongside a J-beta primer mix, a sample-barcoded 5' primer served in a second PCR lasting roughly 7 to 11 cycles. Each cDNA molecule received a tag from a template-switch adaptor that had 12 random nucleotides. TCRdb fed the 5' RACE reads into MiXCR, producing one record per CDR3 protein. The sample includes 1.5 million to 2 million distinct CDR3 sequences, approximately 50% of them seen just once. With 0 bases clipped from V and 5 bases from J, the junction kept 13 bases outside the gene matches. This CDR3 spans 17 amino acids. Germline V gene data show CDR1 as SQVTM and CDR2 as ANQGSEA. Details on this clonotype: The antigen is undetermined.

Material for sequencing was blood. This sequence joins TRBV29-1 and TRBJ2-3, with TRBD2 matching over 8 bases. The source is a woman in her forties in good health. The CDR3 spells CSVEDRSPGGRRDTQYF. The DNA of the CDR3 is TGCAGCGTTGAAGATAGGTCGCCGGGGGGGCGTAGAGATACGCAGTATTTT.